This TCR beta chain was obtained from a study of T cell responses to AZD1222 COVID-19 vaccine (dated by TCRdb to the early 2020s). Notes on the research overall: AZD1222 recipients with second doses at about 4 weeks or about 12 weeks were pooled, because spike-specific TCR depth and breadth did not differ between schedules. A total of 233 trial participants underwent TCR sequencing, of whom 207 received two doses of AZD1222 and about 25 received two doses of the MenACWY control vaccine. Enrollment into the trials was organized by age into subgroups of 18-55, 56-69 and 70-plus years, and those subgroups contained about 160, 30 and 59 TCR-sequenced participants, respectively.

Overall results and qualifications from the work: Reportedly, almost half of the unique spike-specific TCRs recognized epitopes lying outside the regions that are mutated in the B.1.351 and B.1.1.7 variants. No day 14 peak-response samples were available, so repertoires were characterized only after the peak T cell response. CD4 TCRs associated with the vaccine covered the entire spike protein, and the dominant responses were in regions 160-218 and 743-854. Most participants were white British and females outnumbered males, and the authors suggested that clonal diversity may have been underestimated. The 56-69-year group was small, and its depth increase did not reach significance, likely because of low power. After two AZD1222 doses, spike-specific TCR breadth and depth were significantly higher than at day 0 and than in MenACWY recipients. Conclusions about previously exposed vaccinees are limited, since just a handful of AZD1222 recipients were seropositive for SARS-CoV-2 at baseline.

Per the publication, the time point label means: baseline before first vaccination. Samples from vaccinated people were obtained from the UK trials COV001 and COV002, which included a single-blind randomized controlled phase 2/3 trial of AZD1222 (ChAdOx1 nCoV-19) in healthy adults. For TCRbeta chain sequencing, PBMC samples from trial participants were taken at day 0 and at day 28 after the second dose. Regarding this clone: The antigen it recognizes is unknown. The sample holds no much larger clone one base away, and base qualities are not on file.

The CDR3 goes from the cysteine to the phenylalanine over 13 residues. Only the CDR3 DNA stays, 39 bases, in frame from base 1. The germline ends are 13 bases apart after V is trimmed by 6 bases and J by 5 bases. Reading the germline V gene gives CDR1 MDHEN and CDR2 SYDVKM. The CDR3 regions of human TCRbeta chains were subjected to immunosequencing. Per the authors' processing: Repertoire TCRs were checked for matches against a reference library of SARS-CoV-2-specific TCRs that had been generated using the MIRA antigen-specificity platform. Breadth was defined as the fraction of unique TCRs that were SARS-CoV-2-associated. Depth was defined as the fraction of total T cells that were SARS-CoV-2-associated. Using the MIRA data, each spike-specific TCR was mapped to the spike region that the TCR reacts to and placed in a CD4 or CD8 class. Log10-transformed breadth and depth values were compared by one-way ANOVA with Sidak's multiple comparisons tests. What TCRdb holds here is the immuneACCESS table cut down to in-frame rearrangements. Part of the clones is not present; checked against another copy, under half of the missing clones reflect an unresolved V gene, and the others are unexplained. That table supplies the V and J calls and clone size; D and trimming were determined from the DNA. The sample table contains 150,000 to 200,000 clones; only one count was recorded for 85% to 95% of them. The ten most abundant clones make up around 1.3% of the sample.

In this chain, TRBV28 is recombined with TRBJ2-5; the D gene is perhaps TRBD1 or TRBD2, as each covers 5 bases. The material was peripheral blood, obtained on day 0 of AZD1222 vaccination. The sequence derives from an adult in good health. The CDR3 region: CASRMGVRETQYF. The base sequence is TGTGCCAGCAGGATGGGGGTCCGGGAGACCCAGTACTTC.